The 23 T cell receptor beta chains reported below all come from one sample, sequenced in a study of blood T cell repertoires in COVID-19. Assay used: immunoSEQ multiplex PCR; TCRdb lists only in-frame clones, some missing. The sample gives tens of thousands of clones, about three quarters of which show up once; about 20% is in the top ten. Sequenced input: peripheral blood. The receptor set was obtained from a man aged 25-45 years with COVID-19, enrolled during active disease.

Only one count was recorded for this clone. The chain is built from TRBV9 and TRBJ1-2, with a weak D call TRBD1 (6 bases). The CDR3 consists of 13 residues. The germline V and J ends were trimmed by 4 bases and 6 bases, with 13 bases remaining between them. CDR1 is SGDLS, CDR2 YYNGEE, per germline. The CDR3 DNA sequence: TGTGCCAGCAGCTACGGGACAACAGATGGCTACACCTTC. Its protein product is CASSYGTTDGYTF.

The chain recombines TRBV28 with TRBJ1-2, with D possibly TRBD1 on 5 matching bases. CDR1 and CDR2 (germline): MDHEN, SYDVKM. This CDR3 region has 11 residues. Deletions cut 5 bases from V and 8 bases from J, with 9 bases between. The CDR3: CASSRYRGYTF. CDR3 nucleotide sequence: TGTGCCAGCAGTCGGTACAGGGGCTACACCTTC.

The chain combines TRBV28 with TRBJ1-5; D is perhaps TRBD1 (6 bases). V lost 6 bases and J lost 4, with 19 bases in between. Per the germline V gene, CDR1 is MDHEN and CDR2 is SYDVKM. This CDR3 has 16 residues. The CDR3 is CASRTGAQGGNQPQHF. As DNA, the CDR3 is TGTGCCAGCAGGACCGGAGCACAGGGTGGGAATCAGCCCCAGCATTTT.

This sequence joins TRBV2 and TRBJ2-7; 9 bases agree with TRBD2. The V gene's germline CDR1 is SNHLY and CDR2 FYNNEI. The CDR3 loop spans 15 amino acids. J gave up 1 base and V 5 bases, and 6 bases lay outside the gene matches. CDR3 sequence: CASSPSGGISYEQYF. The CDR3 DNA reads TGTGCCAGCAGTCCGAGCGGGGGGATTTCCTACGAGCAGTACTTC.

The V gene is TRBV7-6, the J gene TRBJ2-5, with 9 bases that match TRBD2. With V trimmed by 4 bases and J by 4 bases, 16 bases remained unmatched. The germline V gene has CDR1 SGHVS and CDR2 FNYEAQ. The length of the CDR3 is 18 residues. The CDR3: CASSSVANTGTSLETQYF. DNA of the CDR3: TGTGCCAGCAGCTCCGTCGCTAATACCGGGACTAGCTTAGAGACCCAGTACTTC. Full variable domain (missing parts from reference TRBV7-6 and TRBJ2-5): GAGVSQSPRYKVTKRGQDVALRCDPISGHVSLYWYRQALGQGPEFLTYFNYEAQQDKSGLPNDRFSAERPEGSISTLTIQRTEQRDSAMYRCASSSVANTGTSLETQYFGPGTRLLVL.

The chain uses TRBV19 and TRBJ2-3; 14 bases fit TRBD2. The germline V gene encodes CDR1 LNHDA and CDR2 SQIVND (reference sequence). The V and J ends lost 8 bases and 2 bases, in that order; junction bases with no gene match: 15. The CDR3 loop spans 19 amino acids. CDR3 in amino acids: CASALTGTSGSSITDTQYF. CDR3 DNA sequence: TGTGCCAGTGCTTTAACCGGGACTAGCGGGAGCTCGATCACAGATACGCAGTATTTT.

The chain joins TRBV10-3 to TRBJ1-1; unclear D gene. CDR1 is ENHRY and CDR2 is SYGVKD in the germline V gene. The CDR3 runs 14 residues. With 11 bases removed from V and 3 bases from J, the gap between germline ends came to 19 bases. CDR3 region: CASTRGREDTEAFF. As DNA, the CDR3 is TGTGCCTCGACCCGGGGTAGGGAGGACACTGAAGCTTTCTTT.

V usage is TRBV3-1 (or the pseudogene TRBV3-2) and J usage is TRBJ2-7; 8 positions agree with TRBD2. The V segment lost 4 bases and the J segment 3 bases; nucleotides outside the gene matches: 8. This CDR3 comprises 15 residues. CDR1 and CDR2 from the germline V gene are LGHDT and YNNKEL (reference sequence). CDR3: CASSPGGSGVYEQYF. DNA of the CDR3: TGTGCCAGCAGCCCCGGTGGTAGCGGGGTCTACGAGCAGTACTTC.

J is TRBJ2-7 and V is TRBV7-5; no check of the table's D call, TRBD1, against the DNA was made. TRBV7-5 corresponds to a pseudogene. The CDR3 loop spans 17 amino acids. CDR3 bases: TGTGTCAGAAGCCCAGACCATCAGGGGGATGAATCCTACGAGCAGTACTTC. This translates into CVRSPDHQGDESYEQYF.

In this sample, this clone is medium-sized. This chain's CDR3 is CASSLNRDFNYEQYF. As DNA, the CDR3 is TGTGCCAGCAGCCTGAACCGGGACTTTAACTACGAGCAGTACTTC. V and J are TRBV11-2 and TRBJ2-7; D may be TRBD2 (6 bases). Germline-derived CDR1 and CDR2 are SGHAT and FQNNGV. Trimming took off 5 bases at V and 3 bases at J, with 17 bases between the two ends. CDR3 length equals 15 residues.

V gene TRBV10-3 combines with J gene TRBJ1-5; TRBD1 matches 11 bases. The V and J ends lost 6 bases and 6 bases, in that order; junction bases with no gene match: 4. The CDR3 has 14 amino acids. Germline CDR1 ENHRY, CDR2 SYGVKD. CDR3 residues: CAIRGTGGGQPQHF. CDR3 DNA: TGTGCCATCAGAGGGACAGGGGGAGGTCAGCCCCAGCATTTT.

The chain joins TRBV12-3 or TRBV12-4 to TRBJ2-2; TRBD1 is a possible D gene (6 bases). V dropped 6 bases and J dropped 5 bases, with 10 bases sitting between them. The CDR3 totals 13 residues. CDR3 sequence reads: CASRQGRTGELFF. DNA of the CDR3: TGTGCCAGCAGACAGGGCAGGACCGGGGAGCTGTTTTTT.

This CDR3 is CASSPPSGTGGPPEQYF. CDR3 nucleotide sequence: TGTGCCAGCAGCCCCCCTTCCGGGACAGGGGGCCCTCCGGAGCAGTACTTC. The V gene is TRBV7-9, the J gene TRBJ2-7; 12 bases fit TRBD1. Trimming took 5 bases from V and 7 from J; bases not matched to a gene: 15. The germline CDR1 and CDR2 sequences are SEHNR and FQNEAQ (reference sequence). The CDR3 totals 17 residues.

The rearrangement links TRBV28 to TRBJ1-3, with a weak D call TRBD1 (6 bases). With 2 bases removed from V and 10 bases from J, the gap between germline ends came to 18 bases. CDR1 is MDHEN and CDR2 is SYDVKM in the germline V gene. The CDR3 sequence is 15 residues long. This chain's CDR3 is CASSLTVGAKNTIYF. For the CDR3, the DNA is TGTGCCAGCAGTTTAACTGTGGGGGCTAAAAATACCATATATTTT.

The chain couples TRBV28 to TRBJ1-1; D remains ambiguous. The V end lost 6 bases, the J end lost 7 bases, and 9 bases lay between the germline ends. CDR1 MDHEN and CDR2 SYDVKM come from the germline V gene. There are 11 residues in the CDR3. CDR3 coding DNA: TGTGCCAGCAGGGCGGGATTTGAAGCTTTCTTT. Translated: CASRAGFEAFF.

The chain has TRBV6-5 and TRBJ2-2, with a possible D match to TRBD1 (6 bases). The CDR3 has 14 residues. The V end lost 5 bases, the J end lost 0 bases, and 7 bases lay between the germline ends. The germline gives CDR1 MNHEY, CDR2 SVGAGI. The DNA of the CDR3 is TGTGCCAGCAGTCAGGGGACGAACACCGGGGAGCTGTTTTTT. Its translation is CASSQGTNTGELFF.

The CDR3 is CASSEQGERNQPQHF. In nucleotides, the CDR3 is TGTGCCAGCAGTGAACAGGGGGAGAGGAATCAGCCCCAGCATTTT. The chain couples TRBV2 to TRBJ1-5, with TRBD1 matching 7 bases. Trimming took 2 bases from V and 4 from J; bases not matched to a gene: 5. This CDR3 is 15 amino acids long. Germline V CDR1 and CDR2: SNHLY, FYNNEI.

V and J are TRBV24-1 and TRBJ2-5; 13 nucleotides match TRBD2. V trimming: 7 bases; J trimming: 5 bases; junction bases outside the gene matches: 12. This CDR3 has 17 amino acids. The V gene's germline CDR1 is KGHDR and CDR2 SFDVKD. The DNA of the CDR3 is TGTGCCACCAGCCCTAGACTAGCGGGGGGCCTCTCGGAGACCCAGTACTTC. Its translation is CATSPRLAGGLSETQYF.

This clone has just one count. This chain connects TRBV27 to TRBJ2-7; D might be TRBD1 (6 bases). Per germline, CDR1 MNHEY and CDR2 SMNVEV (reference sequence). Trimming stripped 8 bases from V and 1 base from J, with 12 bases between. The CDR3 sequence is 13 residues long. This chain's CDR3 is CASQRRGSYEQYF. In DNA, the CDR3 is TGTGCCAGCCAGCGCAGGGGTTCCTACGAGCAGTACTTC.

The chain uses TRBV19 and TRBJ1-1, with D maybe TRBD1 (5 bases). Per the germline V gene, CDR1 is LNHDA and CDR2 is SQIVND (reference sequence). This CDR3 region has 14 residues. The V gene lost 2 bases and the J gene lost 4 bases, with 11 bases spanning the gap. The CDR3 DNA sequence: TGTGCCAGTAGTATAAAAGGGGCCCTCACTGAAGCTTTCTTT. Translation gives CASSIKGALTEAFF.

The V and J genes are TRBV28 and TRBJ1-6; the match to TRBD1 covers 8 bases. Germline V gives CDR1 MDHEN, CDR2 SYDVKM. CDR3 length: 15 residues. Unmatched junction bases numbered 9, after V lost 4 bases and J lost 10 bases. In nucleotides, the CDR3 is TGTGCCAGCAGTTATGCAAGACAGGGGCAATCACCCCTCCACTTT. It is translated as CASSYARQGQSPLHF.

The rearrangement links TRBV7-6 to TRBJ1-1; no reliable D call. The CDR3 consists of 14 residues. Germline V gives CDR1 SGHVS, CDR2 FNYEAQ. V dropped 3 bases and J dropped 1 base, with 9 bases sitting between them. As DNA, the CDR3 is TGTGCCAGCAGCTTGTGGCCAGAGAACACTGAAGCTTTCTTT. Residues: CASSLWPENTEAFF.

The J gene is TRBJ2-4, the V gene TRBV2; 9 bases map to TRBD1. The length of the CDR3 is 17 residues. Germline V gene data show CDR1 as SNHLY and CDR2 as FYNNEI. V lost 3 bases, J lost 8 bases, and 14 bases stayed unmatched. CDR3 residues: CASSDRGFKTGGYIQYF. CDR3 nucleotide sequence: TGTGCCAGCAGTGATAGGGGTTTTAAGACAGGGGGGTACATTCAGTACTTC.